This paragraph reports one T cell receptor beta chain. This clonotype was found many times. What antigen it recognizes has not been identified. The record has no base qualities; no much larger clone is one base away. In the ophthalmopathy patients, disease was moderately to severely active, with a Clinical Activity Score of 3 or more, a NOSPECS grade of 4 or more, and a duration of less than 3 months. Exclusion was applied to patients with uncontrolled infections, other autoimmune diseases, pregnancy or lactation. Clinical symptoms, serum thyroxine and TRAb, thyroid ultrasound, and orbital computed tomography formed the basis for the diagnoses. Ficoll-Paque density gradient centrifugation was used to isolate PBMCs from approximately 11 ml of fresh peripheral blood. Total RNA was extracted with Trizol reagent, and quality was checked on an Agilent 2100 Bioanalyzer. These data are taken from a study of T cells in Graves' hyperthyroidism and ophthalmopathy (dated by TCRdb to 2018 to 2020). In the study overall: Peripheral blood samples were taken at initial diagnosis, before any treatment was given. Thyroid tissue and blood T-cell repertoires from about six Graves' hyperthyroidism patients were also compared in the study. To identify distinguishing TCR V-J signatures, a discovery cohort of roughly 100 patients was used, comprising 40 to 45 with Graves' ophthalmopathy and around 60 with stable Graves' hyperthyroidism. Prospective prediction of ophthalmopathy was tested in an independent validation cohort consisting of 18 hyperthyroidism patients and more than 15 patients who later progressed to ophthalmopathy. Following sampling, methimazole starting at 30 mg daily was given to hyperthyroidism patients, and high-dose intravenous methylprednisolone was given to ophthalmopathy patients. The roughly 91 discovery patients were randomly split 7:3 into training and test sets. According to the paper, TCR Vbeta CDR3 sequencing was carried out on approximately 140 peripheral blood samples, which came from about 45 ophthalmopathy, 75 to 80 hyperthyroidism and approximately 17 progressor patients. Results and caveats for the whole study, not just this receptor: A model built on a 13 V-J signature distinguished ophthalmopathy from stable hyperthyroidism, reaching 85% to 90% sensitivity and about 81% specificity in cross-validation and 80%/75% in testing. Sample size was not statistically predetermined, and blinding of investigators to group allocation was not performed. In validation, the model predicted progression to ophthalmopathy with around 71% sensitivity and less than 80% specificity, a median of 6.5 months before onset. Most expanded thyroid clonotypes (frequency above 0.001) were also found in blood, which suggests that blood repertoires may mirror thyroid immune responses.

TCR beta CDR3 regions were amplified from RNA transcripts. A first-round RT-PCR of the TCR CDR3 used the HTBI primer set with the Qiagen OneStep RT-PCR kit. Libraries were constructed in a second round of multiplex PCR, after which size selection and purification were performed. Paired-end sequencing of the libraries was performed with 100 bp reads on an Illumina HiSeq2000. The published analysis was carried out like this. Raw data were processed with SOAPnuke, discarding reads with adapters, uncalled bases, mean Phred below 15, or no exact constant-primer or identifier match. COPE v1.2.5 was used to merge the high-quality paired reads, and each unique nucleotide sequence was defined as a clonotype. MiTCR v1.1 was used to align clonotypes to the IMGT TRBV, TRBD and TRBJ reference segments. Analysis was restricted to V-J combinations with a frequency above 0.0001, which covered 99.2% of repertoires. The TCS score was defined as the ratio of F50 (clonal expansion) to E x V (chaos), calculated using BLOSUM62-based TCRdist between CDR3 peptides within each V-J. Welch's t-statistics and random forest reduced fewer than 550 V-J features to 10 to 15, which were used in a naive Bayes classifier (R e1071). In TCRdb, the public reads were trimmed at Q25 with fastp and aligned with MiXCR, with productive beta chains retained. Each entry is one CDR3 protein sequence, shown with its most common DNA and genes. In this record, the V and J calls reflect TCRdb's handling and not the investigators' own analysis. Counted in this sample were hundreds of thousands of distinct CDR3 sequences; approximately 16% of them appeared once. The leading ten clones occupy approximately 19% of the sample.

The CDR3 covers 19 residues, taking in both the cysteine and the phenylalanine. The sequence is cut down to CDR3 DNA, 57 bases in frame from base 1. Germline trimming amounts to 5 bases on V and 2 bases on J, with 11 as the count of junction bases outside the gene matches. The germline V gene (reference sequence) specifies LGHDT as CDR1 and YNNKEL as CDR2. In this chain, TRBV3-1 is recombined with TRBJ2-1, and TRBD2 aligns with 14 junction nucleotides. Sequenced sample: blood. The TCR was taken from a woman aged 55-69 years with Graves' ophthalmopathy. The base sequence is TGTGCCAGCAGCTCCAGGGGACTAGCGGGAGTGGGGACCTACAATGAGCAGTTCTTC. Its coded protein is CASSSRGLAGVGTYNEQFF.